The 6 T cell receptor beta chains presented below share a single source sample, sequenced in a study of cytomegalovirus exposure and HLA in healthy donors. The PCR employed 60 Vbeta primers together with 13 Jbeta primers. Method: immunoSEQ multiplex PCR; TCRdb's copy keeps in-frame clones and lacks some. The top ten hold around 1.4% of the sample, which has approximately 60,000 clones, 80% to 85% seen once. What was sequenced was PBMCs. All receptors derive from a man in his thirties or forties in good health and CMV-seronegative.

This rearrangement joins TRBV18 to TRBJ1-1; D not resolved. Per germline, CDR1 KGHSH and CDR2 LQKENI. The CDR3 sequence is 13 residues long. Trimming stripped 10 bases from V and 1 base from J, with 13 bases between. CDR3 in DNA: TGTGCCACCCGGGGAGGAGAGAACACTGAAGCTTTCTTT. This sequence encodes CATRGGENTEAFF.

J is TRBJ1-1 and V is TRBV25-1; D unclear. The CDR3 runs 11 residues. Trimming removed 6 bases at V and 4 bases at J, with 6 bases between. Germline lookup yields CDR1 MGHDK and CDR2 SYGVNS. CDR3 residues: CASSQITEAFF. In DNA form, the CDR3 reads TGTGCCAGCAGCCAGATCACTGAAGCTTTCTTT.

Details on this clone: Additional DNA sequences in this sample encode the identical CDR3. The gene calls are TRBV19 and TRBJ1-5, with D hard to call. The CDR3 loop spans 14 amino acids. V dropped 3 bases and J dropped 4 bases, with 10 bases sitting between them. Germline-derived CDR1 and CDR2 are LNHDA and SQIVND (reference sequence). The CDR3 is CASSISGGNQPQHF. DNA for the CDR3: TGTGCCAGTAGTATTTCGGGAGGGAATCAGCCCCAGCATTTT.

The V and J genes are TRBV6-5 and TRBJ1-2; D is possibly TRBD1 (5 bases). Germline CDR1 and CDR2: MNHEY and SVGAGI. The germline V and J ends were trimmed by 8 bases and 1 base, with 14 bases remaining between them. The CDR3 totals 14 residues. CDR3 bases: TGTGCCAGCCGAACAGGTCCCCTTAACTATGGCTACACCTTC. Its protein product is CASRTGPLNYGYTF.

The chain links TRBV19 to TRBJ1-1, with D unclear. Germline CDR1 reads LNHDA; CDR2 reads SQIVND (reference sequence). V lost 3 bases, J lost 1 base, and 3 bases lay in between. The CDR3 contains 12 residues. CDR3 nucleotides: TGTGCCAGTAGTATTCGGAACACTGAAGCTTTCTTT. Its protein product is CASSIRNTEAFF.

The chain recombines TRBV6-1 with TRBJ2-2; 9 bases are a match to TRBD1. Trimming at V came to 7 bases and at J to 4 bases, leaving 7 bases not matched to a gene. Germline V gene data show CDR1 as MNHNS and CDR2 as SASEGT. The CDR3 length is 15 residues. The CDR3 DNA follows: TGTGCCAGCACTAAACGGGACAGGGCCACCGGGGAGCTGTTTTTT. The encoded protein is CASTKRDRATGELFF.